The sequence of this T cell receptor (beta chain) was determined in a study of neurological immune-mediated disorders. Germline CDR1 reads SGHRS; CDR2 reads YFSETQ. CDR3 length: 14 residues. V was cut by 4 bases and J by 1 base, with 11 bases left in between. Every sequencing run produced over 170 million TCR-beta sequences, and the sequences from any one run covered 15-18 subjects. Each CDR3 protein is one row after TCRdb ran MiXCR on the 5' RACE reads. The table records fewer than 30,000 distinct CDR3 sequences, about 6.7% of them present only once. The unsorted libraries originated from 2 million PBMCs kept at -80 C. The table lists this clonotype with many counts.

The chain links TRBV5-1 to TRBJ2-5, with D perhaps TRBD1 (5 bases). Sequencing was carried out using PBMCs. This TCR was recovered from a woman aged 40 to 50 in good health. The CDR3 is CASSPYDSQETQYF. CDR3 DNA sequence: TGCGCCAGCAGCCCATACGACAGCCAAGAGACCCAGTACTTC. The full variable domain, its missing parts supplied by reference TRBV5-1 and TRBJ2-5, is KAGVTQTPRYLIKTRGQQVTLSCSPISGHRSVSWYQQTPGQGLQFLFEYFSETQRNKGNFPGRFSGRQFSNSRSEMNVSTLELGDSALYLCASSPYDSQETQYFGPGTRLLVL.